This T cell receptor beta chain was captured by sequencing in a study of T-cell reconstitution after alpha-beta-depleted transplantation in children. This clonotype occurred a few times. The target antigen is unknown. Study outcomes and limitations: Recipient T cells and thymic progenitors that survived were the source of the high TCRbeta diversity seen at day 60 in some patients. Reports say that about two months after transplant, the alpha-beta T cells came out of several hundred graft clones that had expanded.

For TCRbeta, the library was prepared with unique molecular identifiers. TCRdb itself ran the PCR reads through MiXCR, one entry per CDR3 protein. Of approximately 500,000 distinct CDR3 sequences in the sample, roughly 27% were seen once. The CDR3 extends over 14 amino acids. The ends lost 6 bases at V and 4 bases at J; junction bases unmatched: 4. Germline CDR1 LNHDA, CDR2 SQIVND (reference sequence). The material sequenced was PBMCs, taken before TCRalphabeta/CD19-depleted stem cell transplant. V usage is TRBV19 and J usage is TRBJ2-3, with 10 bases aligning to TRBD2. This sequence was found in a boy under three years old with Wiskott-Aldrich syndrome, due to receive a stem cell transplant. The CDR3 DNA follows: TGTGCCAGTAGCAAGCGGGAGGGCCCAGATACGCAGTATTTT. Protein: CASSKREGPDTQYF.